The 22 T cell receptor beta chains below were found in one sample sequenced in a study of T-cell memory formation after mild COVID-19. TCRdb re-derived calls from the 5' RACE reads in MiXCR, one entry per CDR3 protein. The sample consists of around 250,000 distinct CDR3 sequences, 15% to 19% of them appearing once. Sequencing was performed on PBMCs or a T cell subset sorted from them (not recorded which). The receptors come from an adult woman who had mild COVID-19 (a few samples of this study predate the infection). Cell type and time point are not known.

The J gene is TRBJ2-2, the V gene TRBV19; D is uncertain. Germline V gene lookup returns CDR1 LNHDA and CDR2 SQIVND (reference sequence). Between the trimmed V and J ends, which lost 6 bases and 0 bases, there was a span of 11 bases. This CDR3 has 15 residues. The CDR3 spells CASSLLGTNTGELFF. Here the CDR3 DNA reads TGTGCCAGTAGCTTGCTAGGGACGAACACCGGGGAGCTGTTTTTT.

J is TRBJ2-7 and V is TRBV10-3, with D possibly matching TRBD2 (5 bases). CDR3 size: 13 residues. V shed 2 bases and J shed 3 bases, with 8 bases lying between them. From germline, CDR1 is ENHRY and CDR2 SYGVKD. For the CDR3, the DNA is TGTGCCATCAGTGAGCGGACTTTCTACGAGCAGTACTTC. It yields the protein CAISERTFYEQYF.

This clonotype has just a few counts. CDR3 coding DNA: TGTGCCAGCAGCCAAGAATTTAGGTCTAGCAGAGGGAATGAGCAGTTCTTC. This gives the protein CASSQEFRSSRGNEQFF. The chain is built from TRBV3-1 and TRBJ2-1; D is perhaps TRBD2 (5 bases). V gave up 0 bases and J gave up 7 bases, with 19 bases separating them. The V gene's germline CDR1 is LGHDT and CDR2 YNNKEL (reference sequence). CDR3 length equals 17 residues.

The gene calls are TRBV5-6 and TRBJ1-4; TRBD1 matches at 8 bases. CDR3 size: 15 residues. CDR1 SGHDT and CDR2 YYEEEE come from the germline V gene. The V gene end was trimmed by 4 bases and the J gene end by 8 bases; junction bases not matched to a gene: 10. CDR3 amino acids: CASSKPQGAGEKLFF. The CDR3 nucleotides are TGTGCCAGCAGCAAACCTCAGGGGGCAGGGGAAAAACTGTTTTTT. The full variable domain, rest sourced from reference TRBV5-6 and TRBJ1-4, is DAGVTQSPTHLIKTRGQQVTLRCSPKSGHDTVSWYQQALGQGPQFIFQYYEEEERQRGNFPDRFSGHQFPNYSSELNVNALLLGDSALYLCASSKPQGAGEKLFFGSGTQLSVL.

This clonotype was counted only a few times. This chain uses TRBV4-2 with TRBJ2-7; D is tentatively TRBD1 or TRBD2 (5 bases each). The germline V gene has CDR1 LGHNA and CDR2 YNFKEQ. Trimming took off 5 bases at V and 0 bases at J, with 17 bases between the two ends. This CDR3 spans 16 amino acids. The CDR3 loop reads CASSFNGGRSSYEQYF. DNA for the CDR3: TGTGCCAGCAGCTTTAATGGGGGACGTAGCTCCTACGAGCAGTACTTC.

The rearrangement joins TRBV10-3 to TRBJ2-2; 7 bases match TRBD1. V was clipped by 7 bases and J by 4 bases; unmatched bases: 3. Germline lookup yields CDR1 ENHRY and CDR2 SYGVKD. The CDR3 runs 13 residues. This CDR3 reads CAIMGTVTGELFF. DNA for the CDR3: TGTGCCATCATGGGGACAGTCACCGGGGAGCTGTTTTTT.

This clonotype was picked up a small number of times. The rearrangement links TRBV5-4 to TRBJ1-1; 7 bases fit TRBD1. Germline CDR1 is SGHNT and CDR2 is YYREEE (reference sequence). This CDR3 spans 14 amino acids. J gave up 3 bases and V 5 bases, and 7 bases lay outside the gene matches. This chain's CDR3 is CASSHDRADTEAFF. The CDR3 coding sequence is TGTGCCAGCAGTCATGACAGGGCCGACACTGAAGCTTTCTTT.

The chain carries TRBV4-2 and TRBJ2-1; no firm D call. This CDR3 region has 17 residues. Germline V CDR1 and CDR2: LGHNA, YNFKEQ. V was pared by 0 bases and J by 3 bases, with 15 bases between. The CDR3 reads CASSQELALEIYNEQFF. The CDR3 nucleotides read TGTGCCAGCAGCCAAGAGCTGGCCCTGGAAATCTACAATGAGCAGTTCTTC.

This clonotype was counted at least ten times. The CDR3 bases are TGTGCCACGCGGGGCCTCACAGATACGCAGTATTTT. As protein: CATRGLTDTQYF. The chain couples TRBV24-1 to TRBJ2-3, with D possibly being TRBD2 (6 bases). CDR1 is KGHDR, CDR2 SFDVKD, per germline. V was clipped by 10 bases and J by 2 bases, with 9 bases between them. The CDR3 contains 12 residues.

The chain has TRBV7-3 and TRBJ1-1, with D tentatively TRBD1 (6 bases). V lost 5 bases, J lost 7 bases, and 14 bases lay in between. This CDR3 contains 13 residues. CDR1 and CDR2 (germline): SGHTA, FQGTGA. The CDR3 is CASSLGAASEAFF. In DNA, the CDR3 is TGTGCCAGCAGCCTGGGGGCAGCGAGTGAAGCTTTCTTT. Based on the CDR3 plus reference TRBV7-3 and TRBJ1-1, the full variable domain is GAGVSQTPSNKVTEKGKYVELRCDPISGHTALYWYRQSLGQGPEFLIYFQGTGAADDSGLPNDRFFAVRPEGSVSTLKIQRTERGDSAVYLCASSLGAASEAFFGQGTRLTVV.

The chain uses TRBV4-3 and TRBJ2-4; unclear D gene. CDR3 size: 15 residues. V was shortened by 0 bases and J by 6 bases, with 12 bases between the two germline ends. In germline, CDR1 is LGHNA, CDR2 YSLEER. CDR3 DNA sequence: TGCGCCAGCAGCCAAGATTCCGCCCTCGGAAACATTCAGTACTTC. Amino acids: CASSQDSALGNIQYF.

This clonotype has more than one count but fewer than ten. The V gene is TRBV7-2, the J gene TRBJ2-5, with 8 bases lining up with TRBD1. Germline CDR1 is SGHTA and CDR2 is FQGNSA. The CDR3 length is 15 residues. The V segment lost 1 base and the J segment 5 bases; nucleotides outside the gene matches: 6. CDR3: CASSLETGDWETQYF. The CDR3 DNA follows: TGTGCCAGCAGCTTAGAGACAGGGGATTGGGAGACCCAGTACTTC.

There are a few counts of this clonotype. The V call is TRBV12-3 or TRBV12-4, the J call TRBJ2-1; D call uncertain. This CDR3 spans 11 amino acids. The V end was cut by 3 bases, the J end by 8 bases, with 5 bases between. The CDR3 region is CASSLYHEQFF. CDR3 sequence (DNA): TGTGCCAGCAGTTTGTACCATGAGCAGTTCTTC.

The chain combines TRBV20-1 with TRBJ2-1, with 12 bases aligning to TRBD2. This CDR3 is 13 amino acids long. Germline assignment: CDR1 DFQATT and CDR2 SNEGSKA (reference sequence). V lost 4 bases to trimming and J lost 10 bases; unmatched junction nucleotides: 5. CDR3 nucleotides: TGCAGTGCTACTACACTAGCGGGAGGAGAGCAGTTCTTC. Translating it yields CSATTLAGGEQFF.

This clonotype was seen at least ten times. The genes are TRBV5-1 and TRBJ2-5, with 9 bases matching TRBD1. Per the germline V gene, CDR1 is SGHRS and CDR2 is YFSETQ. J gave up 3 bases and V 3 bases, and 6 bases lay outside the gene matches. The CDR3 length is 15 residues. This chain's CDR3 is CASSWIQGAEETQYF. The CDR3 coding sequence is TGCGCCAGCAGCTGGATACAGGGGGCAGAAGAGACCCAGTACTTC.

The CDR3 region is CATSAPGQGEAFF. The CDR3, as DNA: TGTGCCACCAGTGCCCCGGGACAGGGTGAAGCTTTCTTT. The rearrangement joins TRBV24-1 to TRBJ1-1, with TRBD1 identical over 9 bases. V was clipped by 5 bases and J by 7 bases; unmatched bases: 4. Germline V CDR1 and CDR2: KGHDR, SFDVKD. The CDR3 has 13 amino acids.

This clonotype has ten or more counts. Here the CDR3 DNA reads TGTGCCACCAGTGATCCCGGGACTCCCTACAATGAGCAGTTCTTC. It specifies CATSDPGTPYNEQFF. The chain joins TRBV24-1 to TRBJ2-1; tentative D call: TRBD2 (6 bases). V gave up 3 bases and J gave up 2 bases, with 10 bases separating them. Germline CDR1 reads KGHDR; CDR2 reads SFDVKD. This CDR3 region has 15 residues.

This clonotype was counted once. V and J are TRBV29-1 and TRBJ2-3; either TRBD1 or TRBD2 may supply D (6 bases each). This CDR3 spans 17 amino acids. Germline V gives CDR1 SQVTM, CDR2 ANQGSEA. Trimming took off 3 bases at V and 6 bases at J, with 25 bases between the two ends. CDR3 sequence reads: CSVERVLGGPRTDTQYF. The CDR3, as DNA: TGCAGCGTTGAGCGGGTCTTAGGGGGGCCAAGGACGGATACGCAGTATTTT.

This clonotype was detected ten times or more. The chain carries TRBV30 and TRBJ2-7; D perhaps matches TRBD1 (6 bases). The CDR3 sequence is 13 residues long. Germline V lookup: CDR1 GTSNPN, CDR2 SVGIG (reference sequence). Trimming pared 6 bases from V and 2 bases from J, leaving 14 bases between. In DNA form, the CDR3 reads TGTGCCTGCGGGATGGACAGACCCTACGAGCAGTACTTC. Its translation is CACGMDRPYEQYF.

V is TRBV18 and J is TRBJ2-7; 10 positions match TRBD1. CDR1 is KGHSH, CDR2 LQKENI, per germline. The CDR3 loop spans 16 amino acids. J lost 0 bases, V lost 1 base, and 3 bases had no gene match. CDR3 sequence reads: CASSPRGQGTSYEQYF. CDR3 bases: TGTGCCAGCTCACCACGGGGACAGGGGACCTCCTACGAGCAGTACTTC.

As DNA, the CDR3 is TGCGCCAGCACCCTCGATCCGAACAGGGCGAACACTGAAGCTTTCTTT. Residues: CASTLDPNRANTEAFF. The genes are TRBV5-1 and TRBJ1-1; perhaps TRBD1 as D (6 bases). The CDR3 has 16 residues. V gave up 6 bases and J gave up 1 base, with 19 bases separating them. The germline V gene has CDR1 SGHRS and CDR2 YFSETQ. The variable domain in full, with the rest retrieved from reference TRBV5-1 and TRBJ1-1, is KAGVTQTPRYLIKTRGQQVTLSCSPISGHRSVSWYQQTPGQGLQFLFEYFSETQRNKGNFPGRFSGRQFSNSRSEMNVSTLELGDSALYLCASTLDPNRANTEAFFGQGTRLTVV.

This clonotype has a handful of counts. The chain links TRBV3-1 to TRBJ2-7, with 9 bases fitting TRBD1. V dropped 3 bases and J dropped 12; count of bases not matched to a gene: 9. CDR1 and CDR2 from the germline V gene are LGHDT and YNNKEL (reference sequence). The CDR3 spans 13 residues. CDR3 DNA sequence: TGTGCCAGCAGCCAGGTTATACAGGGGGCGGTGTACTTC. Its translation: CASSQVIQGAVYF.